A single sample gave rise to the 30 T cell receptor beta chains below, sequenced in a study of control samples from healthy donors and cancer patients. Only in-frame clones appear in the TCRdb table, and some are missing; sequencing was by immunoSEQ multiplex PCR. This sample has 150,000 or so clones, with 80% to 95% found just once. What was sequenced was blood. The receptors stem from a man aged 18 to 30 in good health.

The DNA of the CDR3 is TGTGCCATCAGTGGACTCACCTTCTACGAGCAGTACTTC. Its translation: CAISGLTFYEQYF. The V gene is TRBV10-3, the J gene TRBJ2-7; D gene ambiguous. The CDR3 is 13 amino acids. The ends were cut back, 4 bases at V and 3 bases at J, with 10 bases in the middle. Per germline, CDR1 ENHRY and CDR2 SYGVKD.

The chain recombines TRBV15 with TRBJ2-2, with TRBD2 matching 12 bases. The germline gives CDR1 LNHNV, CDR2 YYDKDF (reference sequence). The trim removed 0 bases at V and 8 bases at J, leaving 4 bases unmatched. CDR3 length equals 16 residues. The CDR3 is CATSREIGLAGGELFF. CDR3 sequence (DNA): TGTGCCACCAGCAGAGAAATAGGACTAGCGGGAGGGGAGCTGTTTTTT.

The chain links TRBV28 to TRBJ1-5; no firm D call. Germline V gene sequence: CDR1 MDHEN, CDR2 SYDVKM. V gave up 3 bases and J gave up 3 bases, with 12 bases separating them. The CDR3 is 15 amino acids. CDR3 residues: CASSFPATDNQPQHF. CDR3 DNA sequence: TGTGCCAGCAGTTTCCCGGCGACGGACAATCAGCCCCAGCATTTT.

V and J are TRBV24-1 and TRBJ2-7; no firm D call. Germline assignment: CDR1 KGHDR and CDR2 SFDVKD. This CDR3 comprises 11 residues. Trimming took off 5 bases at V and 3 bases at J, with 4 bases between the two ends. The CDR3 loop reads CATSGGYEQYF. As DNA, the CDR3 is TGTGCCACCAGTGGCGGCTACGAGCAGTACTTC.

The V and J genes are TRBV2 and TRBJ2-7; no clear D. The CDR3 is 13 residues long. V was pared by 4 bases and J by 0 bases, with 7 bases between. Per germline, CDR1 SNHLY and CDR2 FYNNEI. The CDR3 region is CASSGGSSYEQYF. In DNA form, the CDR3 reads TGTGCCAGCAGTGGCGGAAGCTCCTACGAGCAGTACTTC.

The V gene is TRBV27, the J gene TRBJ1-4, with D maybe TRBD1 (5 bases). CDR1 MNHEY and CDR2 SMNVEV come from the germline V gene (reference sequence). V was shortened by 7 bases and J by 9 bases, with 18 bases between the two germline ends. The CDR3 has 14 residues. Here the CDR3 DNA reads TGTGCCAGCACCCAGAGGGGCACAGGCCAAAAACTGTTTTTT. Its protein is CASTQRGTGQKLFF.

The chain links TRBV7-9 to TRBJ1-1, with D possibly matching TRBD1 (5 bases). Germline lookup yields CDR1 SEHNR and CDR2 FQNEAQ (reference sequence). The CDR3 loop spans 13 amino acids. V shed 5 bases and J shed 1 base, with 8 bases lying between them. CDR3 amino acids: CASSIQGNTEAFF. As DNA, the CDR3 is TGTGCCAGCAGCATCCAGGGGAACACTGAAGCTTTCTTT.

The count of this clone is one. V is TRBV4-1 and J is TRBJ1-1, with D maybe TRBD1 (5 bases). Trimming took 1 base from V and 1 from J, leaving 10 bases between them. This CDR3 has 15 residues. Germline V lookup: CDR1 MGHRA, CDR2 YSYEKL. Here the CDR3 DNA reads TGCGCCAGCAGCCAAGTGACCACAGGGAACACTGAAGCTTTCTTT. Amino acid sequence: CASSQVTTGNTEAFF.

The chain links TRBV9 to TRBJ2-2; D not resolved. V was cut by 1 base and J by 0 bases, with 10 bases left in between. The germline V gene has CDR1 SGDLS and CDR2 YYNGEE. This CDR3 region has 16 residues. CDR3 nucleotides: TGTGCCAGCAGCGTATATGGCAGCGCGAACACCGGGGAGCTGTTTTTT. Its translation: CASSVYGSANTGELFF.

The chain employs TRBV5-1 and TRBJ1-5, with unresolved D. Trimming took off 4 bases at V and 4 bases at J, with 15 bases between the two ends. The CDR3 runs to 15 residues. Germline assignment: CDR1 SGHRS and CDR2 YFSETQ. The CDR3 is CASSPDGRANQPQHF. The CDR3 bases are TGCGCCAGCAGCCCCGACGGTAGAGCGAATCAGCCCCAGCATTTT.

J is TRBJ2-3 and V is TRBV7-3; unclear D gene. This CDR3 has 12 residues. Germline assignment: CDR1 SGHTA and CDR2 FQGTGA. V lost 5 bases and J 0 bases, leaving 3 bases between the germline ends. The CDR3 nucleotides are TGTGCCAGCAGCATTAGCACAGATACGCAGTATTTT. This encodes CASSISTDTQYF.

V is TRBV13 and J is TRBJ2-4; D possibly corresponds to TRBD1 (5 bases). V was shortened by 5 bases and J by 5 bases, with 16 bases between the two germline ends. CDR1 and CDR2 (germline): PRHDT, FYEKMQ (reference sequence). This CDR3 is 15 amino acids long. The CDR3 here is CASSPYRGLENIQYF. The DNA for the CDR3 is TGTGCCAGCAGCCCCTATAGGGGTCTCGAAAACATTCAGTACTTC.

V gene TRBV28 combines with J gene TRBJ2-7; D remains ambiguous. Germline CDR1 MDHEN, CDR2 SYDVKM. The CDR3 totals 13 residues. Trimming left V 6 bases short and J 0 bases short, with 9 bases between. The CDR3 here is CASSHVISYEQYF. CDR3 sequence (DNA): TGTGCCAGCAGCCATGTTATCTCCTACGAGCAGTACTTC.

The genes are TRBV29-1 and TRBJ1-2; D unresolved. CDR3 length: 12 amino acids. Between the trimmed V and J ends, which lost 5 bases and 8 bases, there was a span of 15 bases. Germline V CDR1 and CDR2: SQVTM, ANQGSEA. The CDR3 bases are TGCAGCGTTCGGACCCCGTCGGAAGGCTACACCTTC. It is translated as CSVRTPSEGYTF.

The chain combines TRBV15 with TRBJ1-1; no reliable D call. This CDR3 is built from 14 residues. Germline CDR1 LNHNV, CDR2 YYDKDF (reference sequence). V dropped 0 bases and J dropped 2 bases, with 7 bases sitting between them. The CDR3 sequence: CATSRDLVNTEAFF. The CDR3 DNA sequence: TGTGCCACCAGCAGAGATCTGGTAAACACTGAAGCTTTCTTT.

This sequence joins TRBV2 and TRBJ2-7; D is uncertain. CDR3 size: 16 residues. Germline V gives CDR1 SNHLY, CDR2 FYNNEI. V was trimmed by 5 bases and J by 4 bases, leaving 21 bases between them. CDR3 sequence: CASSKMGSHPIYEQYF. The CDR3 bases are TGTGCCAGCAGTAAAATGGGGTCTCACCCGATTTACGAGCAGTACTTC.

The chain carries TRBV6-5 and TRBJ1-2, with no clear D. The CDR3 consists of 14 residues. The germline V gene encodes CDR1 MNHEY and CDR2 SVGAGI. Trimming pared 6 bases from V and 4 bases from J, leaving 15 bases between. CDR3 amino acids: CASSQYRARYGYTF. The DNA of the CDR3 is TGTGCCAGCAGCCAATACCGGGCCCGCTATGGCTACACCTTC.

This clone turned up a few times. V usage is TRBV7-6 and J usage is TRBJ1-5, with 7 nucleotides matching TRBD1. In germline, CDR1 is SGHVS, CDR2 FNYEAQ. Trimming removed 5 bases from V and 7 bases from J; junction bases left unmatched: 8. The CDR3 totals 14 residues. CDR3 in amino acids: CASSRQGPGQPQHF. The CDR3 DNA is TGTGCCAGCAGCCGACAGGGTCCGGGACAGCCCCAGCATTTT.

This chain joins TRBV6-2 or TRBV6-3 and TRBJ1-2; 8 bases are shared with TRBD1. This CDR3 is 15 amino acids long. The V gene's germline CDR1 is MNHEY and CDR2 SVGEGT. Trimming took 4 bases from V and 3 from J; bases not matched to a gene: 7. CDR3 sequence: CASSWGQVGHYGYTF. In DNA, the CDR3 is TGTGCCAGCAGTTGGGGACAGGTGGGACACTATGGCTACACCTTC.

This sequence joins TRBV25-1 and TRBJ1-3; the D gene is possibly TRBD1 (5 bases). Trimming took 6 bases from V and 7 from J, leaving 19 bases between them. Germline V gene data show CDR1 as MGHDK and CDR2 as SYGVNS. CDR3 size: 15 residues. As DNA, the CDR3 is TGTGCCAGCAGGCAAGACAGCGACTTCGGGAACACCATATATTTT. This gives the protein CASRQDSDFGNTIYF.

In this sample, this clone turned up a few times. The chain uses TRBV9 and TRBJ1-6; D might be TRBD1 (6 bases). This CDR3 is built from 17 residues. V shed 3 bases and J shed 8 bases, with 21 bases lying between them. CDR1 is SGDLS, CDR2 YYNGEE, per germline. The CDR3 region has the DNA TGTGCCAGCAGCGAGGAGGACAGCTTGTTTGGCCATTCACCCCTCCACTTT. Its translation: CASSEEDSLFGHSPLHF.

V and J are TRBV28 and TRBJ1-5; a weak D match, TRBD1 (5 bases). CDR1 is MDHEN, CDR2 SYDVKM, per germline. The length of the CDR3 is 15 residues. V dropped 4 bases and J dropped 4 bases, with 14 bases sitting between them. The CDR3 reads CASSSATGGNQPQHF. Here the CDR3 DNA reads TGTGCCAGCAGTTCTGCTACGGGGGGGAATCAGCCCCAGCATTTT.

The chain combines TRBV5-4 with TRBJ1-1; D is possibly TRBD1 (5 bases). Looked up from germline, CDR1 is SGHNT and CDR2 is YYREEE (reference sequence). This CDR3 is 13 amino acids long. V was pared by 3 bases and J by 1 base, with 7 bases between. In DNA, the CDR3 is TGTGCCAGCAGCTGGGACCCGAACACTGAAGCTTTCTTT. This codes for CASSWDPNTEAFF.

The genes are TRBV6-1 and TRBJ1-5, with a weak D call TRBD1 (6 bases). The CDR3 is 16 residues long. CDR1 is MNHNS and CDR2 is SASEGT in the germline V gene. V dropped 4 bases and J dropped 0 bases, with 13 bases sitting between them. The CDR3 is CASSGRTGFSNQPQHF. The CDR3 region has the DNA TGTGCCAGCAGTGGCCGAACAGGGTTTAGCAATCAGCCCCAGCATTTT.

The V call is TRBV5-6, the J call TRBJ2-5; 7 bases line up with TRBD2. J gave up 5 bases and V 4 bases, and 11 bases lay outside the gene matches. The CDR3 spans 15 residues. Germline lookup yields CDR1 SGHDT and CDR2 YYEEEE. The CDR3 nucleotides are TGTGCCAGCAGCAAAGCTAGCGGAGCGGGCGAGACCCAGTACTTC. This sequence encodes CASSKASGAGETQYF.

This sequence joins TRBV6-5 and TRBJ2-5, with TRBD2 as a possible D gene (5 bases). V dropped 7 bases and J dropped 0 bases, with 12 bases sitting between them. This CDR3 region has 14 residues. Germline values: CDR1 MNHEY, CDR2 SVGAGI. Here the CDR3 reads CASKVRGYQETQYF. The DNA for the CDR3 is TGTGCCAGCAAGGTCAGAGGGTACCAAGAGACCCAGTACTTC.

In this sample, this clone is medium-sized. This chain joins TRBV4-1 and TRBJ1-1; D may be TRBD1 (5 bases). CDR3 size: 15 residues. Germline loops: CDR1 MGHRA, CDR2 YSYEKL. V was clipped by 4 bases and J by 0 bases, with 12 bases between them. The CDR3 here is CASSRHEGLNTEAFF. Here the CDR3 DNA reads TGCGCCAGCAGCCGCCACGAGGGGTTGAACACTGAAGCTTTCTTT.

The chain uses TRBV27 and TRBJ1-5; 10 nucleotides align to TRBD1. The length of the CDR3 is 14 residues. J lost 5 bases, V lost 6 bases, and 4 bases had no gene match. Germline V gives CDR1 MNHEY, CDR2 SMNVEV (reference sequence). The CDR3 nucleotides read TGTGCCAGCAGCCCCGACAGGGGGCATCAGCCCCAGCATTTT. Translation: CASSPDRGHQPQHF.

The chain carries TRBV4-2 and TRBJ1-2; TRBD1 matches at 7 bases. The V and J ends lost 0 bases and 2 bases, in that order; junction bases with no gene match: 12. The CDR3 is 18 residues long. CDR1 LGHNA and CDR2 YNFKEQ come from the germline V gene. The chain's CDR3 is CASSQDPTHRGRNYGYTF. CDR3 bases: TGTGCCAGCAGCCAAGACCCAACCCACAGGGGTCGAAACTATGGCTACACCTTC.

Concerning this clone itself: This specimen includes other DNA sequences encoding the same CDR3. The chain has TRBV5-1 and TRBJ2-1, with unresolved D. Trimming took off 5 bases at V and 0 bases at J, with 12 bases between the two ends. The CDR3 has 15 residues. The germline V gene encodes CDR1 SGHRS and CDR2 YFSETQ. This CDR3 is CASSFEDSSYNEQFF. The CDR3 nucleotides are TGCGCCAGCAGTTTTGAGGATAGCTCCTACAATGAGCAGTTCTTC. The full variable domain, rest sourced from reference TRBV5-1 and TRBJ2-1, is KAGVTQTPRYLIKTRGQQVTLSCSPISGHRSVSWYQQTPGQGLQFLFEYFSETQRNKGNFPGRFSGRQFSNSRSEMNVSTLELGDSALYLCASSFEDSSYNEQFFGPGTRLTVL.